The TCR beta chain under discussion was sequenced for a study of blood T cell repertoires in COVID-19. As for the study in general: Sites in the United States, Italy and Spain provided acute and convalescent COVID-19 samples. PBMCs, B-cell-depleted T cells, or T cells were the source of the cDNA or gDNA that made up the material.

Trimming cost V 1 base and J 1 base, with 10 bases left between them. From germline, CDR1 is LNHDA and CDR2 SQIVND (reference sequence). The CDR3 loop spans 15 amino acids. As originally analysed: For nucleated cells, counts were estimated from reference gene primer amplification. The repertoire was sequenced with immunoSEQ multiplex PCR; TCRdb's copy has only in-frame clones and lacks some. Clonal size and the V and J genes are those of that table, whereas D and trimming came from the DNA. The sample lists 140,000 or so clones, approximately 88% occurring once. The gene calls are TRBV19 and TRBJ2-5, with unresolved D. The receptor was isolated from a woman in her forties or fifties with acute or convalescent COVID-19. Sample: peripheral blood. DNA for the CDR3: TGTGCCAGTAGTATAGGACTGAATTTCCAAGAGACCCAGTACTTC. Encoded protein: CASSIGLNFQETQYF.